The sequence of this TCR beta chain was determined in a study of T cell responses to AZD1222 COVID-19 vaccine. Worth noting for this clone: The antigen is undetermined.

Libraries were prepared by immunoSEQ multiplex PCR; TCRdb keeps only in-frame clonotypes and omits some of them. Of 150,000 to 200,000 clones listed, around nine tenths were seen once; the top ten hold approximately 5.7%. V was cut by 4 bases and J by 8 bases, with 27 bases left in between. CDR1 is SGHDN, CDR2 FVKESK, per germline. This CDR3 has 17 residues. Study observations and caveats: Donors in the cohort were predominantly white British and more often female, and clonal diversity was possibly underestimated. Targeting of unmutated variant regions was reportedly seen in nearly half of spike-specific TCRs.

The sample was peripheral blood, taken on day 0 of AZD1222 vaccination. J is TRBJ2-7 and V is TRBV14; the D gene could be TRBD1 or TRBD2 (7 bases each). This clonotype originated in an adult in good health. CDR3 nucleotides: TGTGCCAGCAGCCTCTTCCTGACAGGGAGGGGCGCCGTGAAGCAGTACTTC. Encoded protein: CASSLFLTGRGAVKQYF.